This T cell receptor beta chain was recovered during a study of response to subunit inactivated influenza vaccine (dated by TCRdb to the late 2010s). Turning to the overall study: To follow how T cells responded to a trivalent subunit inactivated influenza vaccine, the researchers relied on deep quantitative profiling of the T cell receptor repertoire.

The investigation overall reported the following: It was suggested by the authors that each seasonal influenza vaccination may recruit only a limited number of new T cells.

Library prep was done by RT-PCR. Sequenced on an Illumina HiSeq 2500. TCRdb reprocessing: public reads trimmed at Q25 with fastp, clones called with MiXCR, in-frame beta chains kept. Every CDR3 protein is listed once, alongside the most common genes and DNA of its rows. The sample yields around 710,000 distinct CDR3 sequences; over 11% were counted once. The ten largest account for 6.5% to 8.5% of the sample. Germline trimming: 4 bases from V, 8 bases from J; junction bases outside gene matches: 10. CDR1 and CDR2, per the germline V gene, are SGDLS and YYNGEE. Taken from cysteine to phenylalanine, the CDR3 has 15 residues. Of the read, only the CDR3 DNA is kept; its 45 bases are in frame from base 1. A remark on this clonotype: This clone's antigen is unknown. There are no base qualities to consult, and no much larger clone falls within one base.

This TCR came from a man aged 50-60 years who received an inactivated influenza vaccine. Donor details come from another sample of the same person, matched by shared clones. The chain is made from TRBV9 and TRBJ2-1, and TRBD2 matches 9 of the central bases. Sequenced here: PBMCs from blood, sampled less than 15 days before vaccination. The sequenced DNA is TGTGCCAGCAGCCCGCTGCGGGAGGGCCGGGATGAGCAGTTCTTC. This gives the protein CASSPLREGRDEQFF.